A single T cell receptor (beta chain) is shown here with its context. The data belong to a study of T cells in Graves' hyperthyroidism and ophthalmopathy. J gave up 5 bases and V 3 bases, and 3 bases lay outside the gene matches. CDR1 is GTSNPN and CDR2 is SVGIG in the germline V gene (reference sequence). There are 12 residues in the CDR3. The investigators amplified TCR beta CDR3 regions from RNA transcripts. In the first-round RT-PCR of the TCR CDR3, the HTBI primer set was used. TCRdb processed the multiplex PCR reads anew with MiXCR; each CDR3 protein has one entry. The sample lists approximately 630,000 distinct CDR3 sequences; about 17% were seen once.

The TCR originated in a woman under 40 with Graves' hyperthyroidism. This chain uses TRBV30 with TRBJ2-5; 7 bases match TRBD1. Sequencing was carried out using blood. The DNA for the CDR3 is TGTGCCTGGAGGACAGGGTTGGAGACCCAGTACTTC. The encoded protein is CAWRTGLETQYF.